One T cell receptor beta chain is described in this entry. Individuals drawn from approximately 26 US areas were about 18 to 90 years old. Participants' own reports of clinical history determined their cohort assignment. The CDR3 length is 14 residues. V lost 4 bases, J lost 6 bases, and 16 bases lay in between. CDR1 is SEHNR, CDR2 FQNEAQ, per germline (reference sequence). This sample was taken from a study of blood T cell repertoires in COVID-19. Looking at the study overall: Some COVID-19 samples were acute and others convalescent; all came from the United States, Italy and Spain. Sample material is recorded as cDNA or gDNA derived from T cells, B-cell-depleted T cells, or PBMCs.

Sequenced by immunoSEQ multiplex PCR; TCRdb stores in-frame clones only, minus some. Of 210,000 or so clones in the sample, 83% were seen once. J is TRBJ2-7 and V is TRBV7-9; TRBD1 is a possible D gene (6 bases). Sample: PBMCs or T cells enriched from blood (not recorded which). The clonotype was recovered from a woman aged 45-65 years who had been exposed to COVID-19. The CDR3 sequence is CASSSLQGRGEQYF. The CDR3, as DNA: TGTGCCAGCAGCTCCTTACAGGGTCGGGGCGAGCAGTACTTC.